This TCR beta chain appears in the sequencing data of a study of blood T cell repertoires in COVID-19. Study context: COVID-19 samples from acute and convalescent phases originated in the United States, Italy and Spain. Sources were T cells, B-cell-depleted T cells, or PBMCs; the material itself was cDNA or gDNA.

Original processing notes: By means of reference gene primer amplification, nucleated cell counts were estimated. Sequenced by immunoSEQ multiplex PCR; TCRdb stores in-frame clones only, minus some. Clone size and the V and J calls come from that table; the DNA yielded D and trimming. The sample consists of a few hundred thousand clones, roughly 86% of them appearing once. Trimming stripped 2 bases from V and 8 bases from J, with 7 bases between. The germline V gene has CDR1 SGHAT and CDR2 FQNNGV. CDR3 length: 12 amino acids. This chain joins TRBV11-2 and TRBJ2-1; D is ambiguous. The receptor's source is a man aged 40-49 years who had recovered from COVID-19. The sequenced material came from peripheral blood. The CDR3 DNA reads TGTGCCAGCAGCTTATTCTCGGATGAGCAGTTCTTC. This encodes CASSLFSDEQFF.